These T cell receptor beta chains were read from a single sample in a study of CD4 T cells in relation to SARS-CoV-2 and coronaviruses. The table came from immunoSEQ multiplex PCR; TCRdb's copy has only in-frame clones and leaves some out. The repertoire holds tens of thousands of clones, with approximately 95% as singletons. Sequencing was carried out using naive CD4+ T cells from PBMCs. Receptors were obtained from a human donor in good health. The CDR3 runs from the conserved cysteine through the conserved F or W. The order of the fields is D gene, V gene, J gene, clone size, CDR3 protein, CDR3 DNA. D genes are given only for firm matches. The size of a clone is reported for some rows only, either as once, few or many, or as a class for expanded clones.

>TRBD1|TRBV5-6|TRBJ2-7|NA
CASSFDRGENLNYEQYF
TGTGCCAGCAGTTTCGACAGGGGTGAAAACCTAAACTACGAGCAGTACTTC
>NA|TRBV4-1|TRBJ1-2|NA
CASSQDLRYYGYTF
TGCGCCAGCAGCCAAGATTTGAGGTACTATGGCTACACCTTC
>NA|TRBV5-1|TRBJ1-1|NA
CASSFDGWNTEAFF
TGCGCCAGCAGCTTTGACGGATGGAACACTGAAGCTTTCTTT
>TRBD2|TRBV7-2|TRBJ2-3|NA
CASTPRLAGARWQYF
TGTGCCAGCACCCCTAGACTAGCGGGGGCCAGATGGCAGTATTTT
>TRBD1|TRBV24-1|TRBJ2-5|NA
CATSAQGTGWEETQYF
TGTGCCACCAGTGCCCAAGGGACAGGGTGGGAAGAGACCCAGTACTTC
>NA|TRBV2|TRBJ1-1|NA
CASSSGVNTEAFF
TGTGCCAGCAGTTCCGGGGTAAACACTGAAGCTTTCTTT
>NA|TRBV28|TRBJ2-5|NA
CASRSVVGETQYF
TGTGCCAGCAGGTCCGTTGTGGGGGAGACCCAGTACTTC
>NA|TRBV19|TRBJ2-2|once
CASSIETSGPGELFF
TGTGCCAGTAGTATAGAGACCTCAGGGCCCGGGGAGCTGTTTTTT
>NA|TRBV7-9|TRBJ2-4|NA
CASSLVWAERTNIQYF
TGTGCCAGCAGCTTAGTTTGGGCCGAGAGAACTAACATTCAGTACTTC
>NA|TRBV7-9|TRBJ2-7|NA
CASSIGTFSEQYF
TGTGCCAGCAGCATTGGGACATTCTCCGAGCAGTACTTC
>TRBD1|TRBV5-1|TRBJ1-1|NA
CASSVNPLQGGTEAFF
TGCGCCAGCAGCGTGAATCCCTTACAGGGGGGTACTGAAGCTTTCTTT
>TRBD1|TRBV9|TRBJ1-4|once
CASSSTGGVANEKLFF
TGTGCCAGCAGCTCGACAGGGGGTGTAGCTAATGAAAAACTGTTTTTT
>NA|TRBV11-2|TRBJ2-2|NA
CASSLARSTGELFF
TGTGCCAGCAGCTTAGCAAGATCCACCGGGGAGCTGTTTTTT
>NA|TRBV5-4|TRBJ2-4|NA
CASSPRARGAKNIQYF
TGTGCCAGCAGTCCCAGGGCCCGTGGGGCCAAAAACATTCAGTACTTC
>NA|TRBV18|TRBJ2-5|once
CASSSRSTGAQETQYF
TGTGCCAGCTCTTCTAGGTCCACGGGAGCTCAAGAGACCCAGTACTTC
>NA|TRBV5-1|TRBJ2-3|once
CASSSERGTDTQYF
TGCGCCAGCAGTAGCGAGCGGGGCACAGATACGCAGTATTTT
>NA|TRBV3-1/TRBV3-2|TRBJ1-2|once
CASSLGQKYGYTF
TGTGCCAGCAGCCTCGGACAGAAATATGGCTACACCTTC
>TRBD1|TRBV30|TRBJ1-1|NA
CAWSGTGGHEAFF
TGTGCCTGGAGTGGGACAGGAGGTCATGAAGCTTTCTTT
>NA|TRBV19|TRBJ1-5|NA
CASSIGGLTSNQPQHF
TGTGCCAGTAGTATTGGTGGACTGACTAGCAATCAGCCCCAGCATTTT
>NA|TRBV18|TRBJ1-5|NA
CASSPSSGFNQPQHF
TGTGCCAGCTCACCAAGTTCGGGGTTCAATCAGCCCCAGCATTTT
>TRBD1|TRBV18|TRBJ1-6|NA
CASSPVGQGNGSPLHF
TGTGCCAGCTCACCCGTTGGACAGGGAAACGGCTCACCCCTCCACTTT
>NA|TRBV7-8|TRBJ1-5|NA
CASSPLVRRNQPQHF
TGTGCCAGCAGCCCCCTAGTCAGGCGCAATCAGCCCCAGCATTTT
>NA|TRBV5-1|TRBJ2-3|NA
CASSLGAAESTDTQYF
TGCGCCAGCAGCTTGGGGGCAGCCGAAAGCACAGATACGCAGTATTTT
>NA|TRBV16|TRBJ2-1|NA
CASSQYRSGLNEQFF
TGTGCCAGCAGCCAATACCGAAGCGGACTCAATGAGCAGTTCTTC
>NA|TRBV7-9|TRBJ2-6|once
CASSSGVSGANVLTF
TGTGCCAGCAGCTCGGGCGTATCTGGGGCCAACGTCCTGACTTTC
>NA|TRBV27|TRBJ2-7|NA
CASSPGRGLAAYEQYF
TGTGCCAGCAGTCCCGGCCGGGGGCTAGCGGCCTACGAGCAGTACTTC
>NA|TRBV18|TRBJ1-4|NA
CASSRGAATNEKLFF
TGTGCCAGCTCACGCGGGGCTGCAACTAATGAAAAACTGTTTTTT
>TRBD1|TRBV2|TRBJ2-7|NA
CASTREGQGTYEQYF
TGTGCCAGCACCCGGGAGGGACAGGGGACCTACGAGCAGTACTTC
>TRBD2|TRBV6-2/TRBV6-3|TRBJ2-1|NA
CASSFTGTSGTSSYNEQFF
TGTGCCAGCAGTTTCACCGGGACTAGCGGGACCAGCTCCTACAATGAGCAGTTCTTC
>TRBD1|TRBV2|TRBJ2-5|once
CASRGQGETQYF
TGTGCCAGCAGGGGACAGGGTGAGACCCAGTACTTC
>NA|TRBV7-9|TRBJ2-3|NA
CASRLTGSGTDTQYF
TGTGCCAGCCGCTTAACAGGGTCGGGGACAGATACGCAGTATTTT
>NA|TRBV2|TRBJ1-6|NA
CASSRGSPLHF
TGTGCCAGCAGTAGGGGTTCACCCCTCCACTTT
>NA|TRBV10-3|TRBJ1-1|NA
CAISDGQRAEAFF
TGTGCCATCAGTGATGGCCAACGGGCTGAAGCTTTCTTT
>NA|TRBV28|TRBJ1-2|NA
CASSFRGGWTNYGYTF
TGTGCCAGCAGTTTTCGTGGAGGCTGGACGAACTATGGCTACACCTTC
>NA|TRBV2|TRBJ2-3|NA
CASSGGTDTQYF
TGTGCCAGCAGTGGAGGCACAGATACGCAGTATTTT
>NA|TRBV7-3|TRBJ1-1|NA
CASSLSVSNTEAFF
TGTGCCAGCAGCTTATCGGTCTCGAACACTGAAGCTTTCTTT
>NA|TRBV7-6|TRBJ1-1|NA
CASSLGWGGKTEAFF
TGTGCCAGCAGCTTAGGCTGGGGGGGCAAGACTGAAGCTTTCTTT
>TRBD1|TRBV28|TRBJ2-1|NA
CASRRRTGGVVYEQFF
TGTGCCAGCAGGCGTAGGACAGGGGGCGTAGTCTATGAGCAGTTCTTC
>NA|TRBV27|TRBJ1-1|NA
CASSSSRGFVSEAFF
TGTGCCAGCAGTTCATCCAGGGGATTCGTTTCTGAAGCTTTCTTT
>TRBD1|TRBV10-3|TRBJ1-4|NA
CAISDTGANEKLFF
TGTGCCATCAGTGATACAGGGGCTAATGAAAAACTGTTTTTT
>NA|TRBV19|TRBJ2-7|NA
CASSTDGETGYRVRQYF
TGTGCCAGTAGTACGGACGGAGAGACAGGTTATAGGGTGCGGCAGTACTTC
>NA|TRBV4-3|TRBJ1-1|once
CASSQDPSGMSTEAFF
TGCGCCAGCAGCCAAGATCCCAGTGGGATGAGCACTGAAGCTTTCTTT
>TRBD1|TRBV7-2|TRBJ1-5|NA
CASSLGGQGYNQPQHF
TGTGCCAGCAGCTTAGGCGGACAGGGGTACAATCAGCCCCAGCATTTT
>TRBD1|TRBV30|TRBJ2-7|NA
CAGKPGQLSYEQYF
TGTGCCGGAAAACCGGGACAGCTGAGCTACGAGCAGTACTTC
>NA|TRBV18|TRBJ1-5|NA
CASSPFETGRNQPQHF
TGTGCCAGCTCACCATTCGAAACAGGCCGAAATCAGCCCCAGCATTTT
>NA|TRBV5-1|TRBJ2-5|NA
CASSLGGVYQETQYF
TGCGCCAGCAGCTTGGGAGGGGTTTACCAAGAGACCCAGTACTTC
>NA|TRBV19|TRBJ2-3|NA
CATTPYPSTDTQYF
TGTGCCACCACCCCGTATCCGAGCACAGATACGCAGTATTTT
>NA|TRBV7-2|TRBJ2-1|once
CASSPGPSPYNEQFF
TGTGCCAGCAGCCCCGGGCCCTCTCCCTACAATGAGCAGTTCTTC
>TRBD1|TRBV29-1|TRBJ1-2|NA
CSVDPGTGQYGYTF
TGCAGCGTTGACCCAGGGACAGGGCAATATGGCTACACCTTC
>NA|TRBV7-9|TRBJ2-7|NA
CASSLRGSDSYEQYF
TGTGCCAGCAGCCTCCGGGGGAGCGACTCCTACGAGCAGTACTTC
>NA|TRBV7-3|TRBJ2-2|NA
CASSPRQGGSGELFF
TGTGCCAGCAGCCCGCGACAGGGAGGGTCCGGGGAGCTGTTTTTT
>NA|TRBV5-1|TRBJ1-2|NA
CASSTGGSNYGYTF
TGCGCCAGCAGTACGGGAGGTTCGAACTATGGCTACACCTTC
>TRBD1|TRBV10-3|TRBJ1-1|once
CAITSNRGMNTEAFF
TGTGCCATCACAAGTAACAGGGGTATGAACACTGAAGCTTTCTTT
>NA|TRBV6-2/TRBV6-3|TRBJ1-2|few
CASNPQGSNYGYTF
TGTGCCAGCAACCCACAGGGTTCTAACTATGGCTACACCTTC
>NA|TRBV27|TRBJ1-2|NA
CASSSGTARWNSNYGYTF
TGTGCCAGCAGTTCAGGTACGGCACGGTGGAATTCTAACTATGGCTACACCTTC
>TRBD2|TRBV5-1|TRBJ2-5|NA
CASSLAPGLVGETQYF
TGCGCCAGCAGCTTGGCTCCGGGACTAGTAGGGGAGACCCAGTACTTC
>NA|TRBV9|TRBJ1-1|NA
CASSVVPNTEAFF
TGTGCCAGCAGCGTGGTACCGAACACTGAAGCTTTCTTT
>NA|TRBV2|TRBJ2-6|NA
CASSETGRLVGANVLTF
TGTGCCAGCAGTGAAACAGGTCGTCTGGTCGGGGCCAACGTCCTGACTTTC
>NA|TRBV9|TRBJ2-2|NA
CASSVAQGNTGELFF
TGTGCCAGCAGCGTAGCCCAAGGGAACACCGGGGAGCTGTTTTTT
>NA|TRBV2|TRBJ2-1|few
CASSEVAQGGQFF
TGTGCCAGCAGTGAAGTAGCACAGGGAGGGCAGTTCTTC